This TCR beta chain was sequenced in a study of CD8 T cells in ankylosing spondylitis. This clonotype has a count of ten or more. V dropped 4 bases and J dropped 4; count of bases not matched to a gene: 8. Per germline, CDR1 SNHLY and CDR2 FYNNEI. The CDR3 is 15 residues long. TCRdb reprocessed the 5' RACE reads with MiXCR, giving one entry per CDR3 protein. The sample holds roughly 220,000 distinct CDR3 sequences, about 10% seen once. The TCR was taken from a male donor with ankylosing spondylitis or in good health (not recorded which). The chain combines TRBV2 with TRBJ1-2, with 8 bases identical to TRBD1. Source material: blood, either unsorted or a sorted T cell fraction (not recorded which). CDR3 sequence reads: CASSAPGQVIYGYTF. CDR3 bases: TGTGCCAGCAGTGCCCCGGGACAGGTGATCTATGGCTACACCTTC.